These 23 T cell receptor beta chains were sequenced from one sample in a study of T cell repertoires in cytomegalovirus infection. TCRdb used MiXCR to reprocess the reads, holding one entry per CDR3 protein. The repertoire includes more than 150,000 distinct CDR3 sequences, roughly a fifth of them detected once, and around 3.1% sits in the top ten. Sequencing was done on a sample of PBMCs. Receptors were obtained from a human donor in good health (CMV status not recorded). Some clones in this sample may be carry-over from other donors' samples.

This clonotype was picked up many times. This chain uses TRBV7-2 with TRBJ2-3; TRBD2 might be the D (6 bases). Germline assignment: CDR1 SGHTA and CDR2 FQGNSA. The CDR3 consists of 15 residues. The V and J ends lost 0 bases and 2 bases respectively, with 9 bases between them. This CDR3 is CASSLAGLNTDTQYF. CDR3 DNA sequence: TGTGCCAGCAGCTTAGCGGGACTCAACACAGATACGCAGTATTTT.

The chain uses TRBV29-1 and TRBJ1-1; D is ambiguous. V was shortened by 2 bases and J by 0 bases, with 7 bases between the two germline ends. This CDR3 is built from 13 residues. The germline V gene has CDR1 SQVTM and CDR2 ANQGSEA. Here the CDR3 reads CSVERQMNTEAFF. The CDR3 bases are TGCAGCGTTGAAAGGCAGATGAACACTGAAGCTTTCTTT.

There are many counts of this clonotype. The gene calls are TRBV12-3 or TRBV12-4 and TRBJ2-2, with D hard to call. Trimming took 3 bases from V and 9 from J, leaving 5 bases between them. The CDR3 is 11 amino acids. The CDR3 DNA reads TGTGCCAGCAGTTTTTTATGGGAGCTGTTTTTT. This sequence encodes CASSFLWELFF.

This chain uses TRBV6-1 with TRBJ1-1, with D possibly matching TRBD1 (5 bases). With 7 bases removed from V and 5 bases from J, the gap between germline ends came to 20 bases. This CDR3 spans 15 amino acids. Germline-derived CDR1 and CDR2 are MNHNS and SASEGT. The CDR3 protein is CASTSGRGTGTEAFF. CDR3 sequence (DNA): TGTGCCAGCACAAGTGGAAGGGGTACTGGGACTGAAGCTTTCTTT.

The CDR3 coding sequence is TGTGCCAGCAGTGCTGGACTAGCGGGAGGATATGAGCAGTTCTTC. The encoded protein is CASSAGLAGGYEQFF. The chain combines TRBV6-2 or TRBV6-3 with TRBJ2-1; 14 nucleotides line up with TRBD2. CDR1 and CDR2 (germline): MNHEY, SVGEGT. Trimming took 5 bases from V and 8 from J; bases not matched to a gene: 5. This CDR3 region has 15 residues.

The chain is built from TRBV5-1 and TRBJ1-1; D gene unclear. Germline V gene lookup returns CDR1 SGHRS and CDR2 YFSETQ. Trimming cost V 0 bases and J 0 bases, with 6 bases left between them. CDR3 length equals 14 residues. This chain's CDR3 is CASSLASVNTEAFF. Written as DNA, the CDR3 is TGCGCCAGCAGCTTGGCCTCGGTGAACACTGAAGCTTTCTTT.

Only a few counts were recorded for this clonotype. The chain links TRBV12-3 or TRBV12-4 to TRBJ2-7; TRBD2 matches at 11 bases. The junction had 17 bases not matched to a gene; V was cut back by 6 bases and J by 7 bases. The CDR3 contains 17 residues. This CDR3 reads CASRNLRLAGPGGEQYF. The CDR3 DNA is TGTGCCAGCAGGAACCTTCGACTAGCGGGACCTGGCGGAGAGCAGTACTTC.

The chain uses TRBV5-1 and TRBJ2-2, with 14 bases lining up with TRBD2. Germline CDR1 reads SGHRS; CDR2 reads YFSETQ. This CDR3 region has 16 residues. Trimming cost V 4 bases and J 4 bases; bases outside gene matches: 3. The CDR3 is CASSAGLAGGTGELFF. The CDR3 DNA follows: TGCGCCAGCAGCGCCGGACTAGCGGGAGGCACCGGGGAGCTGTTTTTT.

The chain joins TRBV28 to TRBJ2-3; D gene uncertain. Per germline, CDR1 MDHEN and CDR2 SYDVKM. Trimming stripped 6 bases from V and 8 bases from J, with 9 bases between. The CDR3 has 11 residues. The CDR3 reads CASRRRATQYF. CDR3 DNA sequence: TGTGCCAGCAGGAGAAGGGCTACGCAGTATTTT. Based on the CDR3 plus reference TRBV28 and TRBJ2-3, the full variable domain is DVKVTQSSRYLVKRTGEKVFLECVQDMDHENMFWYRQDPGLGLRLIYFSYDVKMKEKGDIPEGYSVSREKKERFSLILESASTNQTSMYLCASRRRATQYFGPGTRLTVL.

Many counts were recorded for this clonotype. The chain is built from TRBV28 and TRBJ2-7; 7 bases line up with TRBD1. Germline lookup yields CDR1 MDHEN and CDR2 SYDVKM. Germline trimming cut 10 bases from V and 5 bases from J; bases unmatched to any gene: 14. The CDR3 is 14 amino acids. The chain's CDR3 is CANLQGVRHNEQYF. The CDR3 nucleotides read TGTGCCAACCTTCAGGGGGTTCGTCATAACGAGCAGTACTTC.

DNA of the CDR3: TGTGCCAGCAGCTCGGGACTGACGGGCAATCAGCCCCAGCATTTT. The encoded protein is CASSSGLTGNQPQHF. The gene calls are TRBV7-8 and TRBJ1-5; D may be TRBD1 (5 bases). V gave up 4 bases and J gave up 2 bases, with 12 bases separating them. CDR1 is SGHVS and CDR2 is FQNEAQ in the germline V gene. The CDR3 sequence is 15 residues long.

In its sample, this clonotype was seen many times. This rearrangement joins TRBV11-2 to TRBJ2-5; TRBD2 might be the D (6 bases). The CDR3 has 13 amino acids. Trimming cost V 0 bases and J 7 bases, with 9 bases left between them. CDR1 and CDR2 from the germline V gene are SGHAT and FQNNGV. CDR3 nucleotides: TGTGCCAGCAGCTTAGATAGGGAGGCGACCCAGTACTTC. Translating gives CASSLDREATQYF. Full variable domain (remainder filled in from reference TRBV11-2 and TRBJ2-5): EAGVAQSPRYKIIEKRQSVAFWCNPISGHATLYWYQQILGQGPKLLIQFQNNGVVDDSQLPKDRFSAERLKGVDSTLKIQPAKLEDSAVYLCASSLDREATQYFGPGTRLLVL.

In its sample, this clonotype was seen many times. The chain recombines TRBV7-8 with TRBJ1-5; the D gene is possibly TRBD1 (6 bases). With 4 bases removed from V and 0 bases from J, the gap between germline ends came to 16 bases. The CDR3 consists of 17 residues. The germline gives CDR1 SGHVS, CDR2 FQNEAQ. DNA for the CDR3: TGTGCCAGCAGCTCACAGGGTAGGCTTAATAGCAATCAGCCCCAGCATTTT. As protein: CASSSQGRLNSNQPQHF.

This clonotype was observed many times. V usage is TRBV7-2 and J usage is TRBJ1-6; tentatively, D is TRBD1 (5 bases). The CDR3 totals 15 residues. The V and J ends lost 1 base and 5 bases respectively, with 9 bases between them. Germline CDR1 and CDR2: SGHTA and FQGNSA. The CDR3 here is CASSLEATDNSPLHF. DNA of the CDR3: TGTGCCAGCAGCTTAGAGGCGACAGATAATTCACCCCTCCACTTT.

The CDR3 DNA is TGTGCCAGCAGCAACAGGGGGCAGAACCTAAAACTGTTTTTT. It yields the protein CASSNRGQNLKLFF. V is TRBV11-3 and J is TRBJ1-4; 9 bases line up with TRBD1. J was trimmed by 10 bases and V by 5 bases; bases with no gene match: 8. The CDR3 contains 14 residues. Germline V gives CDR1 SGHNT, CDR2 YENEEA.

The CDR3 bases are TGTGCCAGCAGTTTACTAGCGTTGAGAGAGACCCAGTACTTC. It specifies CASSLLALRETQYF. The V gene is TRBV6-5, the J gene TRBJ2-5; 7 nucleotides match TRBD2. This CDR3 is built from 14 residues. CDR1 MNHEY and CDR2 SVGAGI come from the germline V gene. V dropped 4 bases and J dropped 4; count of bases not matched to a gene: 6.

In this sample, this clonotype turned up a few times. The V and J genes are TRBV7-9 and TRBJ2-7; D is ambiguous. Germline V gene sequence: CDR1 SEHNR, CDR2 FQNEAQ (reference sequence). Deletions cut 3 bases from V and 2 bases from J, with 8 bases between. This CDR3 has 13 amino acids. DNA of the CDR3: TGTGCCAGCAGCTTTACTCCCCCCTACGAGCAGTACTTC. Amino acids: CASSFTPPYEQYF.

The V gene is TRBV14, the J gene TRBJ1-1; the match to TRBD1 covers 10 bases. In germline, CDR1 is SGHDN, CDR2 FVKESK. Trimming cost V 1 base and J 5 bases; bases outside gene matches: 7. This CDR3 has 16 residues. The CDR3 DNA sequence: TGTGCCAGCAGCCAAGGACCGGGACAGGGGCAAACTGAAGCTTTCTTT. It yields the protein CASSQGPGQGQTEAFF.

V is TRBV12-3 or TRBV12-4 and J is TRBJ2-2, with D perhaps given as TRBD1 or TRBD2 (5 bases each). The CDR3 is made up of 15 amino acids. V lost 6 bases and J lost 2, with 13 bases in between. CDR3 region: CASRTGTPNTGELFF. CDR3 sequence (DNA): TGTGCCAGCAGAACCGGGACCCCAAACACCGGGGAGCTGTTTTTT.

The rearrangement uses TRBV7-9 and TRBJ1-5; unclear D gene. This CDR3 has 13 amino acids. V lost 5 bases, J lost 0 bases, and 5 bases lay in between. Germline V lookup: CDR1 SEHNR, CDR2 FQNEAQ (reference sequence). CDR3 loop: CASSDISNQPQHF. CDR3 DNA sequence: TGTGCCAGCAGCGATATTAGCAATCAGCCCCAGCATTTT.

This clonotype was detected ten times or more. The chain joins TRBV11-2 to TRBJ2-7, with TRBD1 matching over 8 bases. In germline, CDR1 is SGHAT, CDR2 FQNNGV. The CDR3 covers 15 residues. V lost 0 bases, J lost 5 bases, and 6 bases stayed unmatched. The CDR3 nucleotides read TGTGCCAGCAGCTTAGAGGGGCAGGGGGCGAACGAGCAGTACTTC. Translating it yields CASSLEGQGANEQYF.

The sample holds a few counts of this clonotype. The chain links TRBV29-1 to TRBJ1-4, with D perhaps TRBD1 (5 bases). Germline CDR1 SQVTM, CDR2 ANQGSEA. Trimming took off 6 bases at V and 7 bases at J, with 18 bases between the two ends. This CDR3 is 14 amino acids long. The CDR3 protein is CSVGKGTGGEKLFF. The CDR3 DNA is TGCAGCGTGGGTAAGGGGACTGGTGGTGAAAAACTGTTTTTT.

This clonotype was seen many times. This rearrangement joins TRBV7-6 to TRBJ2-1, with TRBD2 identical over 13 bases. The CDR3 is 16 amino acids. Per the germline V gene, CDR1 is SGHVS and CDR2 is FNYEAQ. V lost 2 bases to trimming and J lost 8 bases; unmatched junction nucleotides: 6. CDR3 DNA sequence: TGTGCCAGCAGCTTAACTAGCGGGAGGGCCCGAGATGAGCAGTTCTTC. This encodes CASSLTSGRARDEQFF. Full variable domain (outside the CDR3, taken from reference TRBV7-6 and TRBJ2-1): GAGVSQSPRYKVTKRGQDVALRCDPISGHVSLYWYRQALGQGPEFLTYFNYEAQQDKSGLPNDRFSAERPEGSISTLTIQRTEQRDSAMYRCASSLTSGRARDEQFFGPGTRLTVL.